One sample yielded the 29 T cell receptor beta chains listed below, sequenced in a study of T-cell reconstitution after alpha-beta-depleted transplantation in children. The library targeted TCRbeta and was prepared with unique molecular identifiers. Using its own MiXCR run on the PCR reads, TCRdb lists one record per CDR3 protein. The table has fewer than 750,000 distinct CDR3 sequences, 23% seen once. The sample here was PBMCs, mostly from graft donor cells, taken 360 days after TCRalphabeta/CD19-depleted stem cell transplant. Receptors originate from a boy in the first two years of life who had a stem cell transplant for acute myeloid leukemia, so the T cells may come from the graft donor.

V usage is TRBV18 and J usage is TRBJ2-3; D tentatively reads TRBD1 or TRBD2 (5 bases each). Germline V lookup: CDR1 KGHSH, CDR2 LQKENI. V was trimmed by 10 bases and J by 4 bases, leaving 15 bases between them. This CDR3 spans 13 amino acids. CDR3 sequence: CATRDGTADTQYF. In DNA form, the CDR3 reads TGTGCCACACGGGACGGAACGGCAGATACGCAGTATTTT.

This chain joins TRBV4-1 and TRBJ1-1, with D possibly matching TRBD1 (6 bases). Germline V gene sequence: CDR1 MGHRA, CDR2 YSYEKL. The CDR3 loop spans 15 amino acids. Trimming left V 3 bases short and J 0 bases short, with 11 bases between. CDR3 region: CASSHSDSLNTEAFF. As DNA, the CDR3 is TGCGCCAGCAGCCATTCGGACAGCTTGAACACTGAAGCTTTCTTT.

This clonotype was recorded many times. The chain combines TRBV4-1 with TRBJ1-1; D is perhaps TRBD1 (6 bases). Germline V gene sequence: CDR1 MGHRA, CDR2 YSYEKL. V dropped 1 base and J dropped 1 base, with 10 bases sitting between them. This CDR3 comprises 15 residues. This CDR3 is CASSQGRGRNTEAFF. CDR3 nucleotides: TGCGCCAGCAGCCAAGGCAGGGGTAGGAACACTGAAGCTTTCTTT.

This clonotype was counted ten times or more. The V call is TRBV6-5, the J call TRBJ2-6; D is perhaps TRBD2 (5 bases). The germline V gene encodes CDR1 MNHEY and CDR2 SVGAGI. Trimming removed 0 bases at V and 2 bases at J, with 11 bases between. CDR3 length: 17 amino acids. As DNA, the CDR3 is TGTGCCAGCAGTTACTCGAGGGCGCAGACTGGGGCCAACGTCCTGACTTTC. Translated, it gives CASSYSRAQTGANVLTF.

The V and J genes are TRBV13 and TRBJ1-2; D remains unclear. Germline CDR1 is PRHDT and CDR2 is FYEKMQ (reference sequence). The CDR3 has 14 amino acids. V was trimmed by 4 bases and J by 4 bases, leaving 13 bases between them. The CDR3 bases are TGTGCCAGCAGCTCCGGCAGCCGATTCTATGGCTACACCTTC. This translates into CASSSGSRFYGYTF. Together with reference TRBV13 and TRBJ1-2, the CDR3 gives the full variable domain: AAGVIQSPRHLIKEKRETATLKCYPIPRHDTVYWYQQGPGQDPQFLISFYEKMQSDKGSIPDRFSAQQFSDYHSELNMSSLELGDSALYFCASSSGSRFYGYTFGSGTRLTVV.

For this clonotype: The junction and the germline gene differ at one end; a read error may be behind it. CDR3 in amino acids: CASSLVAGDTTATQYF. CDR3 nucleotide sequence: TGTGCCAGCAGCTTAGTTGCGGGGGATACCACAGCTACGCAGTATTTT. This sequence joins TRBV7-2 and TRBJ2-3, with TRBD2 matching 7 bases. The CDR3 spans 16 residues. Germline V lookup: CDR1 SGHTA, CDR2 FQGNSA.

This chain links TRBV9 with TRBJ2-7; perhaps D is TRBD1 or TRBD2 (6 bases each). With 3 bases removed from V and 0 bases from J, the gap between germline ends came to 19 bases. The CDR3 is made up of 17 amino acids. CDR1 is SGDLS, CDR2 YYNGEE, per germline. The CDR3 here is CASSATGGGHDSYEQYF. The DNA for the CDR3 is TGTGCCAGCAGCGCCACCGGGGGCGGACACGACTCCTACGAGCAGTACTTC.

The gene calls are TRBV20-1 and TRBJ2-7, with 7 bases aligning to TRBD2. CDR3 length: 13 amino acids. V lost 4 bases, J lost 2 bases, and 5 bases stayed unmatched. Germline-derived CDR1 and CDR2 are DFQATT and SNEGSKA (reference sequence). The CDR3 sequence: CSANSGFAYEQYV. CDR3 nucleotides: TGCAGTGCTAATAGCGGGTTCGCCTACGAGCAGTACGTC.

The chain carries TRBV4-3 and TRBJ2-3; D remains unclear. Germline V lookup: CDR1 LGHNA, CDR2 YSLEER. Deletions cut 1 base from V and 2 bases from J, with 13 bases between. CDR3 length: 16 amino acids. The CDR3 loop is CASSQVRNSITDTQYF. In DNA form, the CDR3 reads TGCGCCAGCAGCCAAGTCAGGAATTCGATCACAGATACGCAGTATTTT.

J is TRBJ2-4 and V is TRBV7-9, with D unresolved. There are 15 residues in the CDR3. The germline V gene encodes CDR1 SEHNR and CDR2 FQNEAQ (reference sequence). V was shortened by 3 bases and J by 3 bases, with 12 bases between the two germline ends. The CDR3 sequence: CASSLPRIGKNIQYF. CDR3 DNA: TGTGCCAGCAGCTTGCCCAGGATCGGCAAAAACATTCAGTACTTC.

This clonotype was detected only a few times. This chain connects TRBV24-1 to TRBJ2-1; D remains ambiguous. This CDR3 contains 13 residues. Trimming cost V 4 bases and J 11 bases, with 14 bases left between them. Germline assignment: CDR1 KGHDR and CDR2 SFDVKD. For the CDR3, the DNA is TGTGCCACCAGTGAGACCGTCGTACTGAAGCAGTTCTTC. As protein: CATSETVVLKQFF.

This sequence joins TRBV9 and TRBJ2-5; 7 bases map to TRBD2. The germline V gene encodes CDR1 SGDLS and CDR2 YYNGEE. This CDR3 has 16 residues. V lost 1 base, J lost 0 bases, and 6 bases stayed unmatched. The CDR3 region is CASSVSAGKYQETQYF. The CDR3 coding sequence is TGTGCCAGCAGCGTATCAGCGGGGAAGTACCAAGAGACCCAGTACTTC. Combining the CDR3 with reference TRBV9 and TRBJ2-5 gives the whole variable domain DSGVTQTPKHLITATGQRVTLRCSPRSGDLSVYWYQQSLDQGLQFLIQYYNGEERAKGNILERFSAQQFPDLHSELNLSSLELGDSALYFCASSVSAGKYQETQYFGPGTRLLVL.

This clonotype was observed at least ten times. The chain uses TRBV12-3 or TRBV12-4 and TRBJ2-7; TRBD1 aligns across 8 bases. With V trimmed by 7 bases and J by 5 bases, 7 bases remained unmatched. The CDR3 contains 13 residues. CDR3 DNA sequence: TGTGCCAGCAACGAGGACAGGGTAAACGAGCAGTACTTC. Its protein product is CASNEDRVNEQYF.

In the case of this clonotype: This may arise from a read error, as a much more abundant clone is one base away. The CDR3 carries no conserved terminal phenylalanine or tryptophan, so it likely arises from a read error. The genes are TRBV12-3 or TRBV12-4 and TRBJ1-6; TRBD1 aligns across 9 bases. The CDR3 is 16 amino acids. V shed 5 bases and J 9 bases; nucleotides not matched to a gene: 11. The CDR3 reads CASSPGQGRYGSPLHS. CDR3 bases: TGTGCCAGCAGTCCGGGACAGGGCAGATATGGTTCACCCCTCCACTCT.

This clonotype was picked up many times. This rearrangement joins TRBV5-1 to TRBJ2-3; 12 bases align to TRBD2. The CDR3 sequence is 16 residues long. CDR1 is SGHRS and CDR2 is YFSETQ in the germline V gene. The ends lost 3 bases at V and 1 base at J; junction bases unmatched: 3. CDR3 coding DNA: TGCGCCAGCAGCTCCTGGACTAGCGGGGGCACAGATACGCAGTATTTT. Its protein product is CASSSWTSGGTDTQYF.

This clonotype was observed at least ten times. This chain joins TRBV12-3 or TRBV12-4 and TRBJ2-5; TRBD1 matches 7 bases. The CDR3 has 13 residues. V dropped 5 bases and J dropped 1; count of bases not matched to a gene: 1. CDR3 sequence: CASSGTVQETQYF. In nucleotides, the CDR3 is TGTGCCAGCAGTGGGACAGTCCAAGAGACCCAGTACTTC.

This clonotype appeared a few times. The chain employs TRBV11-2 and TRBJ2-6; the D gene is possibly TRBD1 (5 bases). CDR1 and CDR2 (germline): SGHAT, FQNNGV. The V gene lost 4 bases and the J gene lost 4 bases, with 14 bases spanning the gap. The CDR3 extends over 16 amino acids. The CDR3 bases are TGTGCCAGCAGCTACCGGACATCGAGGGGGGCCAACGTCCTGACTTTC. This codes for CASSYRTSRGANVLTF.

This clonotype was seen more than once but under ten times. The CDR3 DNA follows: TGCAGTGCTAGAGGGACAGGGGCTGGAAACACCATATATTTT. It translates to CSARGTGAGNTIYF. The chain combines TRBV20-1 with TRBJ1-3; the match to TRBD1 covers 9 bases. Germline trimming cut 1 base from V and 2 bases from J; bases unmatched to any gene: 0. There are 14 residues in the CDR3. Germline CDR1 DFQATT, CDR2 SNEGSKA (reference sequence).

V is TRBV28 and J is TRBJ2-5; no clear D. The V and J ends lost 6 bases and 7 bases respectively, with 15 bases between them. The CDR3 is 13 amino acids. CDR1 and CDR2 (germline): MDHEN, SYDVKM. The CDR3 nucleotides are TGTGCCAGCAGACCCCAGGCAGTACGGACCCAGTACTTC. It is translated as CASRPQAVRTQYF. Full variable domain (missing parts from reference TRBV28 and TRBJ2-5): DVKVTQSSRYLVKRTGEKVFLECVQDMDHENMFWYRQDPGLGLRLIYFSYDVKMKEKGDIPEGYSVSREKKERFSLILESASTNQTSMYLCASRPQAVRTQYFGPGTRLLVL.

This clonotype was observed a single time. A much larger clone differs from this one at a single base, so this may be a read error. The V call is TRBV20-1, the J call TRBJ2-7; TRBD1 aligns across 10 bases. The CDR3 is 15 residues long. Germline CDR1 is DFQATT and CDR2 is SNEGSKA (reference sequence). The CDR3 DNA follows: TGCAGTGCTAGAGAACCGGACAGGGGGACCTACGAGGAGTACTTC. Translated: CSAREPDRGTYEEYF.

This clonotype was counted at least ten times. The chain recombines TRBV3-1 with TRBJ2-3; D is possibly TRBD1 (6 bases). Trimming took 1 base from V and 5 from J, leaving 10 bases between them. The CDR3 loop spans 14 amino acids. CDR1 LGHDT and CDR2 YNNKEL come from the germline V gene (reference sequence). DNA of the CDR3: TGTGCCAGCAGCCAAGGACAGGTAGGAGATACGCAGTATTTT. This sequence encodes CASSQGQVGDTQYF.

In nucleotides, the CDR3 is TGCGCCAGCAGCCAGGGGGCATTAGGGGTCGCCTCTGGGGCCAACGTCCTGACTTTC. Protein sequence: CASSQGALGVASGANVLTF. The rearrangement joins TRBV4-1 to TRBJ2-6; D is possibly TRBD1 (6 bases). The CDR3 runs to 19 residues. Germline CDR1 and CDR2: MGHRA and YSYEKL. Between the trimmed V and J ends, which lost 3 bases and 0 bases, there was a span of 18 bases.

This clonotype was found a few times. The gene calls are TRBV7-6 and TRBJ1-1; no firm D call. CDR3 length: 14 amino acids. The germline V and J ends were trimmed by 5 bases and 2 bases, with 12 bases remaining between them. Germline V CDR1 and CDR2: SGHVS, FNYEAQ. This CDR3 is CASSPLGPNTEAFF. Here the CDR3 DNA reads TGTGCCAGCAGCCCACTTGGACCTAACACTGAAGCTTTCTTT.

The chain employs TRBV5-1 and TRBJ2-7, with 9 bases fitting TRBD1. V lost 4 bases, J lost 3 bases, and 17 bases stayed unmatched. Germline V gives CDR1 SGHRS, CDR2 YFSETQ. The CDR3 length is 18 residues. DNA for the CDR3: TGCGCCAGCAGCCCGGGGGACAGGGAGTTGAAGAGAGGCTACGAGCAGTACTTC. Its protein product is CASSPGDRELKRGYEQYF.

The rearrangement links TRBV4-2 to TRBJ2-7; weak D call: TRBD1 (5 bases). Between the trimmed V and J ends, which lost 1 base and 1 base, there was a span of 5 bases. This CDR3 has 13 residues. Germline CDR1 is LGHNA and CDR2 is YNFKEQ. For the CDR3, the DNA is TGTGCCAGCAGCCAAGCAGGGTCCTACGAGCAGTACTTC. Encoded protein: CASSQAGSYEQYF.

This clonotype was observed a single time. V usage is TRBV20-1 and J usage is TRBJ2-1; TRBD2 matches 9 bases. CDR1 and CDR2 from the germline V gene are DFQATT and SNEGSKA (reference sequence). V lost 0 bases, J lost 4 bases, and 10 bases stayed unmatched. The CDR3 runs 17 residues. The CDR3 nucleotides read TGCAGTGCTAGAGATGAAAGCGGGGGGTCCGCTTACAATGAGCAGTTCTTC. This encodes CSARDESGGSAYNEQFF.

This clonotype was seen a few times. CDR3 region: CASSGREGTDTQYF. In DNA, the CDR3 is TGTGCCAGCAGTGGGCGGGAGGGGACAGATACGCAGTATTTT. The rearrangement links TRBV6-1 to TRBJ2-3; 9 nucleotides line up with TRBD2. The CDR3 consists of 14 residues. The V gene's germline CDR1 is MNHNS and CDR2 SASEGT. V lost 4 bases and J lost 3; bases outside the gene matches: 2.

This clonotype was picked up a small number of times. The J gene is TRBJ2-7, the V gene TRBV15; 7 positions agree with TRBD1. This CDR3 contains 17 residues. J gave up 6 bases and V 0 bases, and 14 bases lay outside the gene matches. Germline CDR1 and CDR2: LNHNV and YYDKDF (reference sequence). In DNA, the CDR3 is TGTGCCACCAGCAGAGACCGGACCGGGACAGCTTATTTCGAGCAGTACTTC. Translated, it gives CATSRDRTGTAYFEQYF.

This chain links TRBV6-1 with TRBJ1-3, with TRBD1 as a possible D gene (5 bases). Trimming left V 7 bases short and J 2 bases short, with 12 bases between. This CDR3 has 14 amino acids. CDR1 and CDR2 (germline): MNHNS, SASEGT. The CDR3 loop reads CASMAGYTGNTIYF. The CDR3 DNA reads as TGTGCCAGCATGGCAGGGTATACTGGAAACACCATATATTTT.